The 24 T cell receptor beta chains given below trace back to one sample, sequenced in a study of technical replicates of blood from a handful of donors (dated by TCRdb to the late 2010s). The library was prepared using the immunoSEQ multiplex PCR assay. TCRdb limited this immuneACCESS table to in-frame rearrangements with V and J called. A share of clones is missing; checked studies link under half to unresolved V genes, and the rest is unexplained. Present in this sample are some 85,000 clones, over 90% of which were seen just once. Together, the top ten hold around 0.37% of the sample. What was sequenced was T cells isolated from PBMCs. The receptors shown here come from a human donor in good health.

The chain couples TRBV9 to TRBJ2-7; tentatively, D is TRBD1 (6 bases). In germline, CDR1 is SGDLS, CDR2 YYNGEE. V was trimmed by 4 bases and J by 3 bases, leaving 14 bases between them. There are 14 residues in the CDR3. The CDR3 region has the DNA TGTGCCAGCAGCCCTCGGGACATTTACTACGAGCAGTACTTC. This translates into CASSPRDIYYEQYF.

The J gene is TRBJ1-2, the V gene TRBV6-1, with TRBD1 identical over 7 bases. This CDR3 has 13 residues. Germline lookup yields CDR1 MNHNS and CDR2 SASEGT. Trimming took 6 bases from V and 4 from J; bases not matched to a gene: 5. The CDR3 spells CASSNRGVYGYTF. CDR3 nucleotides: TGTGCCAGCAGCAACAGGGGAGTCTATGGCTACACCTTC.

V gene TRBV19 combines with J gene TRBJ1-4; TRBD1 matches 10 bases. Germline V gives CDR1 LNHDA, CDR2 SQIVND (reference sequence). After removal of 10 bases from V and 0 bases from J, the junction contained 5 bases not matched to a gene. There are 15 residues in the CDR3. The CDR3 region is CATADRGATNEKLFF. The DNA of the CDR3 is TGTGCCACCGCGGACAGGGGGGCAACTAATGAAAAACTGTTTTTT.

The rearrangement links TRBV9 to TRBJ2-1, with 12 nucleotides matching TRBD2. From germline, CDR1 is SGDLS and CDR2 YYNGEE. The CDR3 extends over 14 amino acids. V was pared by 4 bases and J by 8 bases, with 4 bases of the junction left unmatched. CDR3 sequence: CASSRLAGVDEQFF. The CDR3 DNA is TGTGCCAGCAGCCGACTAGCGGGAGTGGATGAGCAGTTCTTC.

The rearrangement joins TRBV11-2 to TRBJ1-5; D unclear. Germline lookup yields CDR1 SGHAT and CDR2 FQNNGV. The V end was cut by 2 bases, the J end by 6 bases, with 8 bases between. This CDR3 comprises 13 residues. The CDR3: CASSLSGVQPQHF. CDR3 sequence (DNA): TGTGCCAGCAGCTTATCAGGTGTTCAGCCCCAGCATTTT.

Here the CDR3 DNA reads TGTGCCAGCAGTGGTCGACAGAATTCACCCCTCCACTTT. Its translation is CASSGRQNSPLHF. The chain couples TRBV25-1 to TRBJ1-6; D is possibly TRBD1 (5 bases). V dropped 4 bases and J dropped 7 bases, with 8 bases sitting between them. The CDR3 sequence is 13 residues long. The germline CDR1 and CDR2 sequences are MGHDK and SYGVNS. Full variable domain (remainder filled in from reference TRBV25-1 and TRBJ1-6): EADIYQTPRYLVIGTGKKITLECSQTMGHDKMYWYQQDPGMELHLIHYSYGVNSTEKGDLSSESTVSRIRTEHFPLTLESARPSHTSQYLCASSGRQNSPLHFGNGTRLTVT.

The chain carries TRBV6-1 and TRBJ2-3; the D gene is possibly TRBD2 (6 bases). The germline V gene has CDR1 MNHNS and CDR2 SASEGT. Trimming shortened V by 6 bases and J by 1 base, and 8 bases separated the two germline ends. The CDR3 has 13 residues. The CDR3 region is CASRASGTDTQYF. The CDR3 nucleotides are TGTGCCAGCAGAGCTAGCGGCACAGATACGCAGTATTTT.

CDR3 DNA: TGTGCCAGCAGTTACTCGGGGGGTGGGACTGAAGCTTTCTTT. Encoded protein: CASSYSGGGTEAFF. The chain has TRBV6-6 and TRBJ1-1, with D perhaps TRBD1 (5 bases). V lost 0 bases, J lost 5 bases, and 10 bases lay in between. The germline gives CDR1 MNHNY, CDR2 SVGAGI (reference sequence). This CDR3 has 14 amino acids.

This chain uses TRBV6-1 with TRBJ2-2, with unresolved D. CDR1 and CDR2 (germline): MNHNS, SASEGT. Deletions cut 6 bases from V and 4 bases from J, with 9 bases between. There are 13 residues in the CDR3. CDR3 residues: CASRRYSTGELFF. The CDR3, as DNA: TGTGCCAGCAGGCGGTATTCCACCGGGGAGCTGTTTTTT.

CDR3 in amino acids: CARRQGDNYGYTF. The CDR3, as DNA: TGTGCCAGAAGACAGGGGGATAACTATGGCTACACCTTC. The chain uses TRBV2 and TRBJ1-2; 9 nucleotides match TRBD1. This CDR3 comprises 13 residues. Germline V gene lookup returns CDR1 SNHLY and CDR2 FYNNEI. V dropped 9 bases and J dropped 1; count of bases not matched to a gene: 3.

CDR3 nucleotides: TGTGCCAGCAGTTTAGGACAGGGTACAGATACGCAGTATTTT. It codes for CASSLGQGTDTQYF. The chain employs TRBV27 and TRBJ2-3; 8 bases are a match to TRBD1. V lost 2 bases to trimming and J lost 3 bases; unmatched junction nucleotides: 1. This CDR3 spans 14 amino acids. Germline assignment: CDR1 MNHEY and CDR2 SMNVEV (reference sequence).

The rearrangement links TRBV30 to TRBJ1-4, with D uncertain. Per the germline V gene, CDR1 is GTSNPN and CDR2 is SVGIG (reference sequence). The V and J ends lost 2 bases and 11 bases respectively, with 9 bases between them. This CDR3 is 11 amino acids long. Here the CDR3 DNA reads TGTGCCTGGAGTCCAAAAGAGAAACTGTTTTTT. This sequence encodes CAWSPKEKLFF.

The gene calls are TRBV27 and TRBJ2-1; 8 bases map to TRBD2. The CDR3 length is 15 residues. CDR1 and CDR2 from the germline V gene are MNHEY and SMNVEV (reference sequence). The V segment lost 3 bases and the J segment 6 bases; nucleotides outside the gene matches: 7. CDR3 bases: TGTGCCAGCAGTTTTGAGCGGGAGCCGTCCAATGAGCAGTTCTTC. Protein: CASSFEREPSNEQFF.

CDR3 sequence reads: CASSLENTNYGYTF. CDR3 sequence (DNA): TGCGCCAGCAGCTTGGAAAACACAAACTATGGCTACACCTTC. V gene TRBV5-1 combines with J gene TRBJ1-2; D remains ambiguous. The CDR3 has 14 residues. Trimming left V 0 bases short and J 2 bases short, with 8 bases between. Germline CDR1 and CDR2: SGHRS and YFSETQ.

J is TRBJ2-6 and V is TRBV6-1; D remains unclear. The CDR3 has 14 residues. In germline, CDR1 is MNHNS, CDR2 SASEGT. Trimming took off 3 bases at V and 0 bases at J, with 3 bases between the two ends. CDR3 amino acids: CASSESSGANVLTF. The CDR3 DNA reads TGTGCCAGCAGTGAGAGCTCTGGGGCCAACGTCCTGACTTTC.

The CDR3 reads CASSEYTSGPSTDTQYF. CDR3 nucleotide sequence: TGTGCCAGCAGTGAATATACTAGCGGGCCAAGCACAGATACGCAGTATTTT. The V call is TRBV25-1, the J call TRBJ2-3; TRBD2 matches at 9 bases. Trimming cost V 0 bases and J 0 bases; bases outside gene matches: 4. Looked up from germline, CDR1 is MGHDK and CDR2 is SYGVNS. The CDR3 spans 17 residues. The full variable domain, completed using reference TRBV25-1 and TRBJ2-3, is EADIYQTPRYLVIGTGKKITLECSQTMGHDKMYWYQQDPGMELHLIHYSYGVNSTEKGDLSSESTVSRIRTEHFPLTLESARPSHTSQYLCASSEYTSGPSTDTQYFGPGTRLTVL.

The chain is built from TRBV29-1 and TRBJ1-2, with a possible D match to TRBD1 (6 bases). Trimming took 3 bases from V and 3 from J, leaving 8 bases between them. The CDR3 spans 12 residues. Germline CDR1 is SQVTM and CDR2 is ANQGSEA. In DNA, the CDR3 is TGCAGCGTTGAGGGGGCCGACTATGGCTACACCTTC. Translation: CSVEGADYGYTF.

This clone was counted a single time. DNA of the CDR3: TGCGCCAGCAGTGCGGGAGGAAGCAATCAGCCCCAGCATTTT. This gives the protein CASSAGGSNQPQHF. V and J are TRBV5-1 and TRBJ1-5; no definite D call. Germline V gene sequence: CDR1 SGHRS, CDR2 YFSETQ. This CDR3 spans 14 amino acids. Trimming shortened V by 5 bases and J by 1 base, and 10 bases separated the two germline ends. The entire variable domain, with the rest obtained from reference TRBV5-1 and TRBJ1-5, is as follows: KAGVTQTPRYLIKTRGQQVTLSCSPISGHRSVSWYQQTPGQGLQFLFEYFSETQRNKGNFPGRFSGRQFSNSRSEMNVSTLELGDSALYLCASSAGGSNQPQHFGDGTRLSIL.

V gene TRBV2 combines with J gene TRBJ2-3; 9 bases are a match to TRBD2. J lost 0 bases, V lost 6 bases, and 7 bases had no gene match. The CDR3 contains 16 residues. Looked up from germline, CDR1 is SNHLY and CDR2 is FYNNEI. The CDR3 DNA follows: TGTGCCAGCAGAAAATCTAGCGGGACTAGCACAGATACGCAGTATTTT. Protein sequence: CASRKSSGTSTDTQYF.

The rearrangement uses TRBV10-3 and TRBJ1-2, with D uncertain. V was shortened by 2 bases and J by 0 bases, with 7 bases between the two germline ends. CDR3 length equals 14 residues. CDR1 and CDR2 from the germline V gene are ENHRY and SYGVKD. CDR3 DNA: TGTGCCATCAGTGAGATCCCGGCTAACTATGGCTACACCTTC. The encoded protein is CAISEIPANYGYTF.

The V call is TRBV27, the J call TRBJ2-7; 10 nucleotides agree with TRBD2. In germline, CDR1 is MNHEY, CDR2 SMNVEV (reference sequence). With V trimmed by 0 bases and J by 4 bases, 0 bases remained unmatched. The CDR3 has 14 residues. The CDR3 region is CASSLSTSGYEQYF. As DNA, the CDR3 is TGTGCCAGCAGTTTATCGACTAGCGGGTACGAGCAGTACTTC.

A single count supports this clone. The chain links TRBV2 to TRBJ1-4; possible D gene TRBD1, 6 bases. This CDR3 spans 16 amino acids. Trimming took off 6 bases at V and 3 bases at J, with 17 bases between the two ends. The germline V gene encodes CDR1 SNHLY and CDR2 FYNNEI. CDR3 amino acids: CASRPDGTGSNEKLFF. The CDR3 DNA sequence: TGTGCCAGCAGACCCGATGGTACAGGGTCTAATGAAAAACTGTTTTTT.

The chain links TRBV19 to TRBJ1-1; weak D call: TRBD1 (6 bases). Trimming took 6 bases from V and 0 from J, leaving 17 bases between them. This CDR3 comprises 16 residues. The germline V gene encodes CDR1 LNHDA and CDR2 SQIVND (reference sequence). This chain's CDR3 is CASRWGTRSVNTEAFF. In DNA form, the CDR3 reads TGTGCCAGTAGGTGGGGGACACGATCTGTGAACACTGAAGCTTTCTTT.

The rearrangement joins TRBV7-9 to TRBJ2-7; D remains ambiguous. Trimming shortened V by 4 bases and J by 0 bases, and 7 bases separated the two germline ends. Germline V lookup: CDR1 SEHNR, CDR2 FQNEAQ (reference sequence). The length of the CDR3 is 13 residues. In nucleotides, the CDR3 is TGTGCCAGCAGCTCTCTCAGCTCCTACGAGCAGTACTTC. It encodes CASSSLSSYEQYF.